These 5 T cell receptor beta chains share one sample of origin, sequenced in a study of blood T cell repertoires in COVID-19. Using immunoSEQ multiplex PCR, the repertoire was profiled, and TCRdb retains in-frame clones only, with some absent. This table holds about 280,000 clones, under 90% found once. The sequencing sample was made of peripheral blood. The receptors stem from a woman aged 45 to 65 who had recovered from COVID-19.

V usage is TRBV19 and J usage is TRBJ2-3, with D perhaps TRBD2 (6 bases). The CDR3 is made up of 15 amino acids. CDR1 is LNHDA, CDR2 SQIVND, per germline (reference sequence). Trimming removed 10 bases from V and 2 bases from J, with 19 bases in between. The CDR3 nucleotides are TGTGCCACCTGCCTCGGTGGAGGGCTCACAGATACGCAGTATTTT. Translating it yields CATCLGGGLTDTQYF.

This clone turned up a few times. This chain links TRBV5-4 with TRBJ2-7; 7 bases match TRBD2. The CDR3 covers 14 residues. The V gene end was trimmed by 0 bases and the J gene end by 2 bases; junction bases not matched to a gene: 2. In germline, CDR1 is SGHNT, CDR2 YYREEE (reference sequence). This CDR3 is CASSLGSGAYEQYF. The CDR3 DNA sequence: TGTGCCAGCAGCTTGGGGAGCGGGGCCTACGAGCAGTACTTC.

This rearrangement joins TRBV30 to TRBJ1-4; TRBD1 aligns across 11 bases. CDR1 is GTSNPN and CDR2 is SVGIG in the germline V gene (reference sequence). CDR3 length: 15 residues. The V gene end was trimmed by 1 base and the J gene end by 10 bases; junction bases not matched to a gene: 8. The CDR3 sequence: CAWSAPGQGVVKLFF. CDR3 bases: TGTGCCTGGAGTGCCCCGGGACAGGGGGTGGTAAAACTGTTTTTT.

The genes are TRBV6-5 and TRBJ2-1; a possible D gene is TRBD1 (5 bases). Germline CDR1 is MNHEY and CDR2 is SVGAGI. Trimming took off 5 bases at V and 5 bases at J, with 16 bases between the two ends. The CDR3 has 15 residues. The CDR3 loop reads CASSTHKGLNNEQFF. The CDR3 nucleotides are TGTGCCAGCAGTACCCACAAGGGGCTCAACAATGAGCAGTTCTTC.

The chain is built from TRBV3-1 (or the pseudogene TRBV3-2) and TRBJ1-1; 7 bases map to TRBD1. This CDR3 is built from 15 residues. Germline loops: CDR1 LGHDT, CDR2 YNNKEL (reference sequence). V gave up 2 bases and J gave up 0 bases; unmatched junction bases: 3. CDR3 amino acids: CASSQPTGMNTEAFF. As DNA, the CDR3 is TGTGCCAGCAGCCAACCGACAGGGATGAACACTGAAGCTTTCTTT.